This TCR beta chain comes out of a study of blood T cell repertoires in COVID-19. Overall study: Both acute and convalescent COVID-19 samples were obtained from the United States, Italy and Spain.

Original handling: Amplified reference gene primers provided the basis for estimating nucleated cell counts. This table comes from immunoSEQ multiplex PCR, and its TCRdb copy is limited to in-frame clones, with some not included. That table is the source of V, J and clone size, and D and trimming were worked out from the DNA. Here the sample spans under 500,000 clones, 70% to 90% being singletons. A note on this clone: Distinct nucleotide sequences in the sample also encode this CDR3.

Per the germline V gene, CDR1 is SQVTM and CDR2 is ANQGSEA. CDR3 length: 13 residues. The V gene end was trimmed by 1 base and the J gene end by 3 bases; junction bases not matched to a gene: 2. V usage is TRBV29-1 and J usage is TRBJ1-1, with 7 bases matching TRBD1. This TCR derives from a young woman with acute COVID-19. Sequencing was carried out using PBMCs or T cells enriched from blood (not recorded which). The CDR3 DNA reads TGCAGCGTTGAAGGGCAGGGGGACACTGAAGCTTTCTTT. Its translation: CSVEGQGDTEAFF.